This T cell receptor beta chain comes out of a study of OX40 agonist ivuxolimab in advanced cancers. Findings of the study overall: Fewer expanded clones were found on average in CD4+ than in CD8+ T cells.

The protocol was immunoSEQ multiplex PCR, while the TCRdb copy is restricted to in-frame clones and leaves out a portion. The table shows 75,000 to 90,000 clones, with more than 75% occurring only once. The ends were cut back, 4 bases at V and 0 bases at J, with 12 bases in the middle. Germline values: CDR1 SSHAT, CDR2 FNYEAQ (reference sequence). The CDR3 has 16 amino acids. Notes on this clone: Its target is not known.

This receptor was taken from an adult with an advanced solid tumor such as melanoma, head and neck, liver or kidney cancer. The chain combines TRBV7-7 with TRBJ2-2, with D possibly matching TRBD2 (6 bases). The sequences come from CD4+ or CD8+ T cells sorted from blood, collected in a trial of the OX40 agonist ivuxolimab. The CDR3: CASSYSGPANTGELFF. The CDR3 DNA reads TGTGCCAGCAGCTACAGCGGGCCCGCGAACACCGGGGAGCTGTTTTTT.